This entry lists 18 T cell receptor beta chains sequenced from one sample in a study of identical twins. TCRdb independently ran MiXCR on the 5' RACE reads; one entry per CDR3 protein. Of 410,000 or so distinct CDR3 sequences listed, 18% are singletons. Sequencing input: naive T cells sorted from blood. These receptors all come from a middle-aged man in good health.

This clonotype has a handful of counts. The genes are TRBV5-1 and TRBJ2-3; 8 nucleotides align to TRBD2. V lost 6 bases and J lost 5; bases outside the gene matches: 8. The CDR3 consists of 14 residues. CDR1 is SGHRS and CDR2 is YFSETQ in the germline V gene. The DNA for the CDR3 is TGCGCCAGCACGCGGGGACTAGAGGTAGATACGCAGTATTTT. Amino acid sequence: CASTRGLEVDTQYF. Full variable domain (rest looked up from reference TRBV5-1 and TRBJ2-3): KAGVTQTPRYLIKTRGQQVTLSCSPISGHRSVSWYQQTPGQGLQFLFEYFSETQRNKGNFPGRFSGRQFSNSRSEMNVSTLELGDSALYLCASTRGLEVDTQYFGPGTRLTVL.

The sample holds a few counts of this clonotype. This chain links TRBV28 with TRBJ2-1, with D possibly being TRBD2 (5 bases). Trimming took 3 bases from V and 9 from J, leaving 9 bases between them. Germline CDR1 is MDHEN and CDR2 is SYDVKM. This CDR3 is 12 amino acids long. CDR3 DNA sequence: TGTGCCAGCAGTTTTAGGGAGACTGAGCAGTTCTTC. Translating gives CASSFRETEQFF. Together with reference TRBV28 and TRBJ2-1, the CDR3 gives the full variable domain: DVKVTQSSRYLVKRTGEKVFLECVQDMDHENMFWYRQDPGLGLRLIYFSYDVKMKEKGDIPEGYSVSREKKERFSLILESASTNQTSMYLCASSFRETEQFFGPGTRLTVL.

The chain combines TRBV12-3 or TRBV12-4 with TRBJ2-1, with 9 bases that match TRBD1. Unmatched junction bases numbered 6, after V lost 7 bases and J lost 5 bases. The CDR3 runs 14 residues. CDR3 sequence: CASIGQGKDNEQFF. Written as DNA, the CDR3 is TGTGCCAGCATTGGACAGGGGAAAGACAATGAGCAGTTCTTC.

This clonotype was seen many times. The rearrangement links TRBV6-2 or TRBV6-3 to TRBJ2-7, with 8 bases lining up with TRBD1. J lost 5 bases, V lost 2 bases, and 8 bases had no gene match. The CDR3 has 15 amino acids. The germline V gene has CDR1 MNHEY and CDR2 SVGEGT. CDR3 in DNA: TGTGCCAGCAGTTACGTTTGGACAGGGTTCAACGAGCAGTACTTC. Translating gives CASSYVWTGFNEQYF.

The sample holds a few counts of this clonotype. CDR3 bases: TGTGCCAGCAGCCCTGGTGTCGGGACACGGGGGATCTACGAGCAGTACTTC. Protein sequence: CASSPGVGTRGIYEQYF. The chain has TRBV7-9 and TRBJ2-7; the D call may be TRBD1 or TRBD2 (6 bases each). The germline V and J ends were trimmed by 5 bases and 3 bases, with 23 bases remaining between them. The CDR3 spans 17 residues. The germline V gene encodes CDR1 SEHNR and CDR2 FQNEAQ (reference sequence).

This clonotype was counted only a few times. CDR3 coding DNA: TGTGCCAGCACCACTAGCGGGAGCACAGATACGCAGTATTTT. Translation: CASTTSGSTDTQYF. The chain has TRBV25-1 and TRBJ2-3, with TRBD2 matching over 9 bases. Germline CDR1 is MGHDK and CDR2 is SYGVNS. The length of the CDR3 is 14 residues. The junction had 2 bases not matched to a gene; V was cut back by 7 bases and J by 0 bases.

This clonotype has more than one count but fewer than ten. DNA of the CDR3: TGCGCCAGCAGCTTGGGGCAGTCCCCCTACGAGCAGTACTTC. It encodes CASSLGQSPYEQYF. The rearrangement links TRBV5-1 to TRBJ2-7, with D hard to call. The CDR3 length is 14 residues. Germline CDR1 SGHRS, CDR2 YFSETQ. Trimming removed 0 bases from V and 2 bases from J, with 9 bases in between. The variable domain in full, completed from reference TRBV5-1 and TRBJ2-7, reads KAGVTQTPRYLIKTRGQQVTLSCSPISGHRSVSWYQQTPGQGLQFLFEYFSETQRNKGNFPGRFSGRQFSNSRSEMNVSTLELGDSALYLCASSLGQSPYEQYFGPGTRLTVT.

This clonotype occurred a few times. V gene TRBV4-1 combines with J gene TRBJ1-5; D remains unclear. This CDR3 is built from 14 residues. V was clipped by 0 bases and J by 7 bases, with 10 bases between them. The V gene's germline CDR1 is MGHRA and CDR2 YSYEKL. The DNA of the CDR3 is TGCGCCAGCAGCCAAGATTGGGCGAAGCAGCCCCAGCATTTT. Protein: CASSQDWAKQPQHF.

This clonotype was counted at least ten times. The chain carries TRBV6-2 or TRBV6-3 and TRBJ2-3, with 11 bases aligning to TRBD2. CDR1 MNHEY and CDR2 SVGEGT come from the germline V gene. The CDR3 spans 16 residues. V was pared by 7 bases and J by 3 bases, with 9 bases of the junction left unmatched. The CDR3 sequence: CASKKLAGASTDTQYF. The CDR3 DNA reads TGTGCCAGCAAGAAACTAGCGGGAGCCTCAACAGATACGCAGTATTTT.

The chain employs TRBV2 and TRBJ2-5, with TRBD2 matching over 8 bases. The length of the CDR3 is 13 residues. Germline trimming cut 8 bases from V and 3 bases from J; bases unmatched to any gene: 5. Germline V lookup: CDR1 SNHLY, CDR2 FYNNEI. This CDR3 reads CASRAGVKETQYF. CDR3 sequence (DNA): TGTGCCAGCCGAGCGGGAGTGAAAGAGACCCAGTACTTC.

The chain employs TRBV12-3 or TRBV12-4 and TRBJ1-2; 8 bases line up with TRBD1. The J segment lost 5 bases and the V segment lost 6 bases, leaving 11 bases of the junction unmatched. This CDR3 region has 15 residues. CDR3 DNA: TGTGCCAGCAGCCCGCTCCTACAGGGGGTTTATGGCTACACCTTC. Translated: CASSPLLQGVYGYTF.

There are a few counts of this clonotype. This chain links TRBV4-1 with TRBJ1-2; the D gene is possibly TRBD1 (5 bases). V was trimmed by 1 base and J by 2 bases, leaving 14 bases between them. CDR3 length equals 16 residues. Germline values: CDR1 MGHRA, CDR2 YSYEKL. In DNA, the CDR3 is TGCGCCAGCAGCCAAGTTGGGCGACAGTTAAACTATGGCTACACCTTC. Translation gives CASSQVGRQLNYGYTF.

In this sample, this clonotype turned up once. The chain couples TRBV9 to TRBJ2-7; 11 nucleotides agree with TRBD2. The length of the CDR3 is 24 residues. V lost 3 bases to trimming and J lost 1 base; unmatched junction nucleotides: 30. Germline CDR1 SGDLS, CDR2 YYNGEE. The CDR3 region is CASSDWTPGPPLVAGGQGSYEQYF. The CDR3 nucleotides are TGTGCCAGCAGCGATTGGACTCCGGGACCCCCCCTAGTAGCGGGGGGGCAAGGGTCCTACGAGCAGTACTTC.

CDR3 sequence reads: CANQTGENTGELFF. CDR3 in DNA: TGCGCCAACCAAACGGGGGAAAACACCGGGGAGCTGTTTTTT. The chain links TRBV5-1 to TRBJ2-2, with D possibly matching TRBD2 (6 bases). This CDR3 is 14 amino acids long. Germline-derived CDR1 and CDR2 are SGHRS and YFSETQ. The V end was cut by 9 bases, the J end by 2 bases, with 14 bases between.

Concerning this clonotype itself: A much larger clonotype is one base distant, so this may be a read error. This CDR3 is missing its conserved last phenylalanine or tryptophan, likely due to a read error. The J gene is TRBJ2-7, the V gene TRBV29-1; tentatively, D is TRBD2 (5 bases). Germline V gene sequence: CDR1 SQVTM, CDR2 ANQGSEA. V lost 0 bases, J lost 0 bases, and 9 bases lay in between. The CDR3 is 14 amino acids. CDR3 region: CSVEDRGSSYEQYL. Written as DNA, the CDR3 is TGCAGCGTTGAAGATCGGGGAAGCTCCTACGAGCAGTACTTA.

V and J are TRBV11-2 and TRBJ1-3; TRBD1 might be the D (6 bases). Germline assignment: CDR1 SGHAT and CDR2 FQNNGV. The CDR3 runs 15 residues. The V end lost 0 bases, the J end lost 2 bases, and 8 bases lay between the germline ends. Written as DNA, the CDR3 is TGTGCCAGCAGCTTAGAAGGGGGTACTGGAAACACCATATATTTT. Amino acid sequence: CASSLEGGTGNTIYF.

This clonotype was seen ten or more times. The CDR3 DNA follows: TGCAGCGTTGGGGACTGGTCCTACGAGCAGTACTTC. Translated, it gives CSVGDWSYEQYF. The rearrangement links TRBV29-1 to TRBJ2-7; perhaps TRBD2 as D (6 bases). Trimming took off 4 bases at V and 1 base at J, with 8 bases between the two ends. This CDR3 is 12 amino acids long. Looked up from germline, CDR1 is SQVTM and CDR2 is ANQGSEA.

V and J are TRBV6-1 and TRBJ1-2, with D perhaps TRBD1 (5 bases). Germline CDR1 and CDR2: MNHNS and SASEGT. CDR3 size: 17 residues. The V gene lost 1 base and the J gene lost 0 bases, with 15 bases spanning the gap. The CDR3, as DNA: TGTGCCAGCAGTGAAGGGGACGGCGGGTTGACTAACTATGGCTACACCTTC. Translation: CASSEGDGGLTNYGYTF.